This T cell receptor beta chain was documented in a study of blood T cell repertoires in COVID-19. For the study at large: The samples span acute and convalescent COVID-19 from the United States, Italy and Spain.

Germline lookup yields CDR1 WSHSY and CDR2 SAAADI. V shed 11 bases, J shed 6 bases, and the junction held 9 bases outside the gene matches. The CDR3 spans 13 residues. In the source study's methods: Researchers report that nucleated cell counts were estimated from reference gene primer amplification. Measured with immunoSEQ multiplex PCR; TCRdb has only the in-frame clones, and not every one. The V and J calls and clone size come from that table; D and trimming were worked out from the DNA. The sample holds some 140,000 clones, around 85% seen once. Source material: peripheral blood. The source of this sequence is a human donor in a cohort sampled during active COVID-19. This sequence joins TRBV10-2 and TRBJ2-7; 11 nucleotides match TRBD1. CDR3 residues: CAAAGTGGGEQYF. In DNA form, the CDR3 reads TGCGCCGCGGCCGGGACAGGGGGAGGCGAGCAGTACTTC.